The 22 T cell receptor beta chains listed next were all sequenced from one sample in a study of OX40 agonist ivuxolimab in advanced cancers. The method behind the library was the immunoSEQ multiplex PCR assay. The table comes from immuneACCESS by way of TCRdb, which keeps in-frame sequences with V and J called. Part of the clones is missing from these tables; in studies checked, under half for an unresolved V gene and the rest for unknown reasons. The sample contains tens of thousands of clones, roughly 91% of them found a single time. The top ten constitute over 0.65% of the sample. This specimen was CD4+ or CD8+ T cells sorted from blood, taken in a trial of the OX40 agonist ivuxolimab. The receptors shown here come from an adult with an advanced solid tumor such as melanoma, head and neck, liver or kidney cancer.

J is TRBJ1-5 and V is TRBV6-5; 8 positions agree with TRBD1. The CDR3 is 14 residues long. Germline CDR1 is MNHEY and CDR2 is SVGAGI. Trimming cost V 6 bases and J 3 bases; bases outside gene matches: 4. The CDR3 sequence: CASRRQGSNQPQHF. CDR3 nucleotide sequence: TGTGCCAGCAGGAGACAGGGGTCCAATCAGCCCCAGCATTTT.

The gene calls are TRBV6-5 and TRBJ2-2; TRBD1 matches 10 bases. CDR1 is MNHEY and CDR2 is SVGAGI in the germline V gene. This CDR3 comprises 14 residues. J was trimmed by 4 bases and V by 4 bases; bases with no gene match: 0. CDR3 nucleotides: TGTGCCAGCAGTTGGACAGGGGGCACCGGGGAGCTGTTTTTT. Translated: CASSWTGGTGELFF.

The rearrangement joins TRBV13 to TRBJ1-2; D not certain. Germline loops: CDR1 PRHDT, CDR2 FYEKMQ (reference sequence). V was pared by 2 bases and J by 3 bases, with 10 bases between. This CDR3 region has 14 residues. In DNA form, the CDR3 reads TGTGCCAGCAGCTTATTCGGGAATTACTATGGCTACACCTTC. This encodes CASSLFGNYYGYTF.

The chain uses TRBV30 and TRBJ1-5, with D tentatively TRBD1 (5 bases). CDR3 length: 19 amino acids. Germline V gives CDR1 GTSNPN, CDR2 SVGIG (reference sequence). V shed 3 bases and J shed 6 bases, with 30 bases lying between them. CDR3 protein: CAWSKGVTLGWYNIQPQHF. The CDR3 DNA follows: TGTGCCTGGAGCAAAGGGGTTACCTTAGGATGGTATAACATTCAGCCCCAGCATTTT.

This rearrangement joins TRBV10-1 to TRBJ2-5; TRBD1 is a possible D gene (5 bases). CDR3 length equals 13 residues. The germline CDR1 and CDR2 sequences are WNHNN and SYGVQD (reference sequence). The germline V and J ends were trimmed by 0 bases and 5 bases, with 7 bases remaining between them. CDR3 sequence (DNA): TGCGCCAGCAGTGAGTCGGGGCGGGAGACCCAGTACTTC. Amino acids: CASSESGRETQYF.

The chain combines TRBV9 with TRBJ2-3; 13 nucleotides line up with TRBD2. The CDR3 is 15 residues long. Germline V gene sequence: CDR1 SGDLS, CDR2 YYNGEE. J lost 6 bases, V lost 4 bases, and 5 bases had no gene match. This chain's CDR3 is CASSMRTSGGDTQYF. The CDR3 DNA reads TGTGCCAGCAGCATGAGGACTAGCGGGGGTGATACGCAGTATTTT.

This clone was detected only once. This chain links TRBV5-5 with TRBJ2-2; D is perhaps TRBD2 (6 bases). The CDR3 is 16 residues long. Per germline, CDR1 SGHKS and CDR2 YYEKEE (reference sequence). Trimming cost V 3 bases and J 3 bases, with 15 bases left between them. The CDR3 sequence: CASSYMPEGYTGELFF. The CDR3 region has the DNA TGTGCCAGCAGCTATATGCCGGAGGGATACACCGGGGAGCTGTTTTTT. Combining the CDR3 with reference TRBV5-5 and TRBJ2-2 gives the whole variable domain DAGVTQSPTHLIKTRGQQVTLRCSPISGHKSVSWYQQVLGQGPQFIFQYYEKEERGRGNFPDRFSARQFPNYSSELNVNALLLGDSALYLCASSYMPEGYTGELFFGEGSRLTVL.

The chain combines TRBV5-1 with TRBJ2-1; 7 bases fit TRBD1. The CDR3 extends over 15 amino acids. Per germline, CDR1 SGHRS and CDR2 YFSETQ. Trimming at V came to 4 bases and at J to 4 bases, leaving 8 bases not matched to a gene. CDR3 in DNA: TGCGCCAGCAGCGCCAGACAGGGCGGGTACAATGAGCAGTTCTTC. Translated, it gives CASSARQGGYNEQFF.

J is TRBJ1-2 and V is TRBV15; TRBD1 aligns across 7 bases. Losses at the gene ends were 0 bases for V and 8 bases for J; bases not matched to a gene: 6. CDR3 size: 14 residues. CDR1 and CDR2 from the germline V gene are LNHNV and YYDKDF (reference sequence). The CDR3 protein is CATSRDIGTVGYTF. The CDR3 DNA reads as TGTGCCACCAGCAGAGATATCGGGACAGTGGGCTACACCTTC.

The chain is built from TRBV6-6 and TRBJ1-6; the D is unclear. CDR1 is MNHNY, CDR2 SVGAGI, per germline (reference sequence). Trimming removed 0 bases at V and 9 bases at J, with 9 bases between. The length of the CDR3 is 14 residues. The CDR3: CASSYSNGPSPLHF. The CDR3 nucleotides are TGTGCCAGCAGTTACTCGAATGGGCCTTCACCCCTCCACTTT.

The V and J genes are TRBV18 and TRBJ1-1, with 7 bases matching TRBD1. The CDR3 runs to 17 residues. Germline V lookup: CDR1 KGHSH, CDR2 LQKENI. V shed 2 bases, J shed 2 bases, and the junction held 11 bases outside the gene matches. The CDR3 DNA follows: TGTGCCAGCTCACCAACGACGGACAGGATAATAAACACTGAAGCTTTCTTT. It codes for CASSPTTDRIINTEAFF.

The CDR3 here is CASSRRTVQETQYF. CDR3 in DNA: TGTGCCAGCAGTCGCCGAACAGTCCAAGAGACCCAGTACTTC. V gene TRBV6-1 combines with J gene TRBJ2-5; D gene ambiguous. CDR1 and CDR2 from the germline V gene are MNHNS and SASEGT. Trimming removed 5 bases from V and 1 base from J, with 11 bases in between. This CDR3 comprises 14 residues.

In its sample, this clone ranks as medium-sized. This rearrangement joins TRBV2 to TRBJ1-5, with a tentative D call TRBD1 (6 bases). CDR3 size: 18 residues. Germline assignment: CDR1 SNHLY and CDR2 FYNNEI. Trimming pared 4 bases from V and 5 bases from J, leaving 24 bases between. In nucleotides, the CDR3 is TGTGCCAGCAGTGCTTCGAGGGTTACAGGGAGGGGCGATCAGCCCCAGCATTTT. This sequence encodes CASSASRVTGRGDQPQHF.

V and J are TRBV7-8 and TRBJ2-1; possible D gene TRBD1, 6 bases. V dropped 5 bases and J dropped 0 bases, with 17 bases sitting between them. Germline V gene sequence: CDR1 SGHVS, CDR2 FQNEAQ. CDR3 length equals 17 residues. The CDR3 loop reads CASSAYRAVNSYNEQFF. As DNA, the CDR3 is TGTGCCAGCAGCGCCTACAGGGCGGTAAACTCCTACAATGAGCAGTTCTTC.

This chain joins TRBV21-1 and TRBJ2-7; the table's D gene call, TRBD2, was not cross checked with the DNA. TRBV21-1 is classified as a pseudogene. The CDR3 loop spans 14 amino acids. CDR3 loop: CASTTGTRTYEQYF. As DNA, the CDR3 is TGTGCCAGTACGACCGGGACTCGGACCTACGAGCAGTACTTC.

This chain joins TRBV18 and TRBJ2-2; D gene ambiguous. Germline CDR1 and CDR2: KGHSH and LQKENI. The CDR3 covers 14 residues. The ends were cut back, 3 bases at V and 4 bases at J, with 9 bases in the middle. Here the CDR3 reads CASSPGYSTGELFF. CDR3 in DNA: TGTGCCAGCTCACCGGGGTACAGCACCGGGGAGCTGTTTTTT.

In DNA, the CDR3 is TGCGCCAGCAGCTTGGCCCGGGGCTCTGGAAACACCATATATTTT. This translates into CASSLARGSGNTIYF. V and J are TRBV5-1 and TRBJ1-3; unclear D gene. V was clipped by 0 bases and J by 0 bases, with 7 bases between them. Germline CDR1 SGHRS, CDR2 YFSETQ. The CDR3 runs to 15 residues.

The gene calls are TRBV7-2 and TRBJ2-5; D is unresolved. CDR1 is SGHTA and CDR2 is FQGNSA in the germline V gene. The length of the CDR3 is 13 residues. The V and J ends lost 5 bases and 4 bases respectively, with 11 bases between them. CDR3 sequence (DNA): TGTGCCAGCAGCACCTATAAGGGAGAGACCCAGTACTTC. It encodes CASSTYKGETQYF.

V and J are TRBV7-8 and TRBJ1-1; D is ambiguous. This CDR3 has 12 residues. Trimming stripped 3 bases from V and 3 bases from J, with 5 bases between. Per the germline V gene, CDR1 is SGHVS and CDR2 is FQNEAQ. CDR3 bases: TGTGCCAGCAGCTTGAGGGACACTGAAGCTTTCTTT. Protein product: CASSLRDTEAFF. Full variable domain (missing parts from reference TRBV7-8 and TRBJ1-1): GAGVSQSPRYKVAKRGQDVALRCDPISGHVSLFWYQQALGQGPEFLTYFQNEAQLDKSGLPSDRFFAERPEGSVSTLKIQRTQQEDSAVYLCASSLRDTEAFFGQGTRLTVV.

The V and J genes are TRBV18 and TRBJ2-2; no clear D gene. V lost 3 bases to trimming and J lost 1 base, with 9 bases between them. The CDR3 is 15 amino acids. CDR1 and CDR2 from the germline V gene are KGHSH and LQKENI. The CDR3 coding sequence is TGTGCCAGCTCACCGCAAACTATGAACACCGGGGAGCTGTTTTTT. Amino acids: CASSPQTMNTGELFF.

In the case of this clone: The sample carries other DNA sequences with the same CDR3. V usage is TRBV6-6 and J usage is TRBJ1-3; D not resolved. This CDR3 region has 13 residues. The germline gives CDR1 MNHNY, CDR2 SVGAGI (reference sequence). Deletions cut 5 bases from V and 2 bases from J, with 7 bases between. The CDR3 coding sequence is TGTGCCAGCAGTACGGGCCCTGGAAACACCATATATTTT. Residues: CASSTGPGNTIYF.

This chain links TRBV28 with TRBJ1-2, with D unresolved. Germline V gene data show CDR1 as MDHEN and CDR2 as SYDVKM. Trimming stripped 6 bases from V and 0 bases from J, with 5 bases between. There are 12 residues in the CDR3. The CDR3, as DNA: TGTGCCAGCAGAGAAGCTAACTATGGCTACACCTTC. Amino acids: CASREANYGYTF.